This entry describes one T cell receptor beta chain. Its antigen is not yet known. No much larger clone is present one base from it, and per-base qualities are unavailable. Taken from the germline V gene, the CDR1 and CDR2 loops are SGDLS and YYNGEE. The trim is 4 bases for V and 3 bases for J, with a gap of 17 bases between the germline ends. The CDR3 runs 16 amino acids, cysteine and phenylalanine included. Only the CDR3 portion is preserved as DNA: 48 bases, with reading frame beginning at the first base. The sample belongs to a study of cytomegalovirus exposure and HLA in healthy donors (TCRdb year 2017). Regarding the research as a whole: An earlier analysis of several hundred of the donors reported about 280 Gb of sequence data and some 110 million unique TCR beta sequences obtained from about 179 million T cells. An early release that covered 640 HLA-typed donors contained about 300 gigabases of sequencing data and about 84 million unique TCR sequences. Of the 300 to 400 genotyped donors, roughly 85% fell in the genetic ancestry cluster associated with self-reported Caucasian donors. The aim of the study was to test whether cataloging public T cell receptors could identify signatures of past pathogen exposure. The T cell repertoires of under 750 subjects were profiled by immunosequencing and related to cytomegalovirus serostatus. A separate validation cohort of over a hundred different subjects was used in addition to the roughly 640-subject first cohort. To predict cytomegalovirus infection status, the study brought together high-throughput TCR immunosequencing, statistical association of individual TCRs with disease status, and machine learning. To study patterns of TCR occurrence, a later analysis re-analyzed previously published TCR beta repertoires from hundreds of donors and added high-resolution HLA genotyping. The later analysis used no new phenotypic data to find candidate immune exposures, relying instead on TCR beta sequences and their occurrence across donors. In an earlier analysis of 500 to 650 of the donors, high-throughput TCR beta sequencing was used to judge whether each TCR beta V gene segment behaved as functional or pseudogenic. Donor age, sex, ethnicity and CMV serostatus were compiled alongside the repertoire data. In a later genetic analysis, genome-wide SNP genotypes for about three fifths of the 666 donors were used, and that subset was treated as a discovery cohort. Every repertoire in the discovery cohort had been generated on one and the same sequencing platform. HLA typing covered class I and class II loci at four-digit resolution. The number of typed donors differed by locus: about 629-640 for A, B, C, DRB1 and DQB1; approximately 520 for DQA1; approximately 600 for DPA1; and around 470 for DPB1. Five DR-DQ haplotypes were treated as single units for association and clustering because of strong linkage in the cohort. Across around 400 genotyped donors of the cohort, an average of roughly 200,000 unique TCR beta nucleotide sequences per donor were sequenced, and roughly a sixth of those sequences were non-productive.

Study-wide conclusions, independent of this receptor: A later genetic analysis associated a missense DCLRE1C variant with V-gene and J-gene trimming of TCR beta chains, and an independent cohort replicated the association. A few of the identified cytomegalovirus-associated TCR beta chains were confirmed in vitro to be specific for cytomegalovirus antigens. The study listed 164 TCR beta chains as associated with cytomegalovirus. While some public TCRs were present in many individuals, most TCR sequences turned up only very rarely across donors. Because HLA typing was unavailable for some donors at each locus, only the typed subset was used in association tests. Assigning TCR associations to individual alleles was difficult when HLA alleles, especially DR and DQ, strongly co-occurred. In a later analysis, most CMV-associated TCR beta chains were found to appear HLA-restricted, with HLA associations seemingly driven largely by CMV exposure. Presence/absence analyses assumed roughly uniform sequencing depth across donors, an assumption that may not hold. A further reported finding was that TCR beta sequences accurately predicted the HLA-A and HLA-B alleles for most subjects in the first cohort. A cluster of highly shared sequence variants was judged likely to represent a technical artifact of the sequencing pipeline. This cohort had only TCR beta chains sequenced, and the lack of alpha or paired-chain data limited which features could be detected. According to a later analysis, TCR association rates differed among HLA loci, with DRB1 alleles showing the most associated TCRs and HLA-C alleles showing the fewest. In a later analysis, several top co-occurrence clusters were reported to appear linked to parvovirus B19, influenza, CMV and Epstein-Barr virus. The only immune exposure information available for the cohort was CMV serostatus. The authors suggested that the approach could potentially be generalized to other disease states and immunological phenotypes. A later genetic analysis reported fewer N-insertions in productive TCRs among donors in an Asian-associated ancestry cluster than the approximately 670-donor mean. A later analysis associated about 16,000 TCR beta sequences with specific HLA alleles at a false discovery rate of 0.05. In a later analysis, HLA-associated TCR beta chains were found to be more clonally expanded and to have lower generation probabilities than equally common non-associated chains. Broadly in line with IMGT annotations, most TCR beta V segments showed up in productive rearrangements about 87% or about 30% of the time in an earlier analysis of 587 of the donors. Some IMGT-functional V segments, including TRBV6-2 and TRBV6-3, could not be distinguished by the 87-base-pair reads and were therefore excluded. Linkage disequilibrium might explain the correlated functional status among segregating V segments, but an unknown experimental factor could not be ruled out. In both the original and validation cohorts, the classifier was reported to diagnose cytomegalovirus status with high specificity and sensitivity. Because counts were too low, 15 to 20 rarely observed V segments, including chromosome 9 orphons, were left out of the earlier analysis of 587 of the donors.

In total, 500 to 700 healthy bone marrow donors made up the cohort. All cohort members were sampled while nominally healthy, although unrecorded immune exposures were likely present. The donor was CMV seronegative and belonged to the group of 320 or so seronegative cohort members. A peripheral blood sample was collected from each donor, and TCR beta sequencing was performed on peripheral blood mononuclear cells. The Qiagen DNeasy Blood Extraction Kit was used to extract genomic DNA from the blood cell samples. Receptors were amplified or captured by the immunoSEQ multiplex PCR assay. For the multiplex PCR, a mixture combining 60 forward primers for TCR Vbeta segments and 13 reverse primers for TCR Jbeta segments was used. A multiplex PCR assay on genomic DNA amplified the CDR3 region of rearranged TCR beta genes. Amplified TCR beta libraries were sequenced as 87-base-pair reads on the Illumina HiSeq System. The original methods were these. A later analysis counted about 80 million unique TCR beta chains across the 650 to 700 repertoires, and 10 million to 11 million of these chains were shared by at least two donors. Raw reads were error-corrected and collapsed into unique sequences with a nearest-neighbor algorithm that merged closely related sequences to remove PCR and sequencing errors. Alignment of CDR3 sequences to IMGT reference sequences was used to assign V, D and J gene segments. For a sequence to be retained, a match of at least six nucleotides to both a V gene segment and a J gene segment was required. Rearrangements were called productive when the CDR3 lacked stop codons and stayed in frame with V and J; all others were non-productive. Following IMGT convention, CDR3 was defined as the stretch from the second conserved V-encoded cysteine up to the conserved J-encoded phenylalanine. The earlier analysis of about 570 of the donors excluded any sequence lacking an unambiguous match to a single V gene segment. An earlier analysis of approximately 590 of the donors called V segments functional above 56.7% productive rearrangements and segregating when the between-donor standard deviation exceeded 5%. A statistical classification framework was developed to diagnose cytomegalovirus status using the catalog of TCR beta chain sequences. A later analysis assigned V and J genes by comparing TCR nucleotide sequences with IMGT/GENE-DB human TR gene sequences. Using the TCRdist pipeline, a later analysis assigned CDR3 sequences along with most-parsimonious VDJ recombination scenarios. In a later analysis, every TCR beta chain was defined by the combination of its CDR3 amino acid sequence and its V-gene family, and reads without a unique V-gene family were dropped. In a later analysis, around 650 highly shared, low-generation-probability nucleotide sequences were removed to address suspected cross-contamination and a sequencing artifact. In a later analysis, a clonal expansion index was calculated for each public chain from normalized within-repertoire ranks of inferred template counts. In a later analysis, generation probabilities were computed using a VDJ recombination model fitted to out-of-frame rearrangements, and the results were checked against IGoR. A later analysis scored TCR-TCR, TCR-HLA and TCR-CMV co-occurrence with hypergeometric tests, applying a repertoire-size bias correction to TCR pairs. In a later analysis, false discovery rates were estimated by permuting HLA or CMV assignments 20 times. In a later analysis, co-occurring TCRs were grouped using DBSCAN, and TCRdist sequence similarity was added for clustering within HLA-allele-positive subsets. For co-occurrence clustering, repertoires with fewer than 30,000 or more than 120,000 public chains were excluded, along with five repertoires with anomalous nucleotide sharing. The immuneACCESS repertoire file appears here via TCRdb, limited to in-frame rearrangements. These files lack a portion of the clones; in checked studies, under half of the deficit traces to unresolved V genes, and the cause of the others is not known. The V and J calls and clone size are taken from that table; D and trimming were inferred from the DNA. Here the sample has 170,000 or so clones; over 60% occur a single time. Approximately 3% of the sample belongs to the ten largest clones.

The sequencing input was PBMCs. This TCR was recovered from a woman between 35 and 50 years old in good health and CMV-seronegative. The rearrangement combines TRBV9 with TRBJ1-3; tentative D gene TRBD1, with 5 bases matching. The CDR3 reads as follows: CASSTLWRDSGNTIYF. The bases are TGTGCCAGCAGCACCCTTTGGAGAGACAGTGGAAACACCATATATTTT.